This T cell receptor (beta chain) originates from a study of shared clonotypes between healthy human individuals. Study-wide results and limits: All-four-donor shared clonotypes had higher generation probabilities than non-shared clonotypes did.

Profiling relied on immunoSEQ multiplex PCR, and the TCRdb table lists in-frame clones only, not all of them. Among over 700,000 clones listed, roughly 72% were seen once. The germline V gene encodes CDR1 MGHRA and CDR2 YSYEKL. CDR3 length equals 13 residues. On this clone itself: What it binds is unknown.

Specimen: memory CD4+ T cells sorted from blood. Documented subset: CD45RA-negative fraction. This receptor was obtained from a woman in her 30s in good health. The genes are TRBV4-1 and TRBJ2-5; D is unresolved. The better agreement between TRBJ2-7 and the DNA end casts doubt on the J call. CDR3 residues: CASRNPGSYEQYF. CDR3 DNA: TGCGCCAGCAGAAACCCCGGCTCCTACGAGCAGTACTTC.